A selection of T cell receptor beta chains follows, all from one sample in a study of Graves' ophthalmopathy and Graves' hyperthyroidism. TCRdb re-called the multiplex PCR reads with MiXCR, one entry per CDR3 protein. The sample records over a million distinct CDR3 sequences, 36% being singletons. The sequencing sample was made of peripheral blood or thyroid tissue (not recorded which). Source of these receptors: an adult man with Graves' hyperthyroidism. The CDR3 runs from the conserved cysteine through the conserved F or W. The D gene is left open where the match is weak. Clone size, where shown, is once, few, many, or a class for clones that have expanded.

CASSKDSGNTIYF	TGTGCCAGCAGTAAGGACTCTGGAAACACCATATATTTT	many	-	TRBV7-9	TRBJ1-3
CASSTDRGRETQYF	TGTGCCAGCAGCACTGACAGGGGTCGCGAGACCCAGTACTTC	many	TRBD1	TRBV7-2	TRBJ2-5
CASSLQGNNSPLHF	TGTGCCAGCAGCCTACAGGGGAATAATTCACCCCTCCACTTT	many	TRBD1	TRBV7-9	TRBJ1-6
CSARGYNTGELFF	TGCAGTGCTAGAGGATACAACACCGGGGAGCTGTTTTTT	few	-	TRBV20-1	TRBJ2-2
CSPRRYGYEQYF	TGCAGTCCCAGACGTTATGGCTACGAGCAGTACTTC	many	-	TRBV20-1	TRBJ2-7
CAWSPGGVPEAFF	TGTGCCTGGAGCCCAGGGGGAGTCCCTGAAGCTTTCTTT	few	TRBD1	TRBV30	TRBJ1-1
CATSGVGGSNSPLHF	TGTGCCACCAGCGGAGTCGGGGGGAGTAATTCACCCCTCCACTTT	many	-	TRBV15	TRBJ1-6
CASSLDRKLYGYTF	TGTGCCAGCAGCCTTGACAGGAAGCTCTATGGCTACACCTTC	many	-	TRBV5-6	TRBJ1-2
CSAPGLAGVSEQYF	TGCAGTGCTCCCGGACTAGCGGGAGTTAGCGAGCAGTACTTC	-	TRBD2	TRBV20-1	TRBJ2-7
CASRNWRDSPYF	TGTGCCAGCAGGAACTGGCGGGACAGTCCTTACTTC	many	-	TRBV5-8	TRBJ2-5
CASSYSSGATYEQYF	TGTGCCAGCAGTTACTCCAGCGGGGCCACCTACGAGCAGTACTTC	few	TRBD2	TRBV6-5	TRBJ2-7
CSARPNEKLFF	TGCAGTGCTAGGCCAAATGAAAAACTGTTTTTT	-	-	TRBV20-1	TRBJ1-4
CASSSSVANYGYTF	TGTGCCAGCAGCTCGTCCGTGGCTAACTATGGCTACACCTTC	many	-	TRBV7-2	TRBJ1-2
CASSSLPGGGLSNQPQHF	TGTGCCAGCAGCTCACTCCCCGGGGGGGGACTTAGCAATCAGCCCCAGCATTTT	-	-	TRBV7-2	TRBJ1-5
CASSVTGLGQPQHF	TGTGCCAGCAGCGTGACAGGTTTAGGCCAGCCCCAGCATTTT	many	-	TRBV7-2	TRBJ1-5
CASSEGTGREQETQYF	TGTGCCAGCAGTGAAGGGACAGGTCGAGAGCAGGAGACCCAGTACTTC	-	TRBD1	TRBV12-3/TRBV12-4	TRBJ2-5
CASSQNSQSGYTF	TGTGCCAGCAGCCAAAATTCTCAATCTGGCTACACCTTC	-	-	TRBV7-9	TRBJ1-2
CAITPGGNQPQHF	TGTGCCATCACCCCGGGCGGCAATCAGCCCCAGCATTTT	-	-	TRBV10-3	TRBJ1-5
CASSSSGNLYEQYF	TGTGCCAGTAGTAGCAGCGGGAACCTCTACGAGCAGTACTTC	many	TRBD2	TRBV19	TRBJ2-7
CASSVWTGGGRDYGYTF	TGTGCCAGCAGCGTTTGGACAGGGGGAGGGCGGGACTATGGCTACACCTTC	-	TRBD1	TRBV9	TRBJ1-2
CASSLVVEGGYTF	TGCGCCAGCAGCTTGGTTGTGGAAGGTGGCTACACCTTC	many	-	TRBV5-1	TRBJ1-2
CASAAVAGKRETQYF	TGTGCCAGCGCTGCTGTCGCGGGGAAGAGGGAGACCCAGTACTTC	-	-	TRBV6-1	TRBJ2-5
CASSPAGTGGLGAFF	TGTGCCAGCAGTCCCGCGGGGACAGGCGGACTTGGAGCTTTCTTT	many	TRBD1	TRBV12-3/TRBV12-4	TRBJ1-1
CASSAGASGVELFF	TGTGCCAGCAGCGCGGGGGCTAGCGGGGTGGAGCTGTTTTTT	-	TRBD2	TRBV9	TRBJ2-2
CSATGGRTEAFF	TGCAGCGCAACAGGGGGCCGGACTGAAGCTTTCTTT	-	TRBD1	TRBV29-1	TRBJ1-1
CASRQSYQETQYF	TGTGCCAGCCGGCAATCGTACCAAGAGACCCAGTACTTC	-	-	TRBV7-2	TRBJ2-5
CDQGQRQPQHF	TGTGACCAGGGACAGAGACAGCCCCAGCATTTT	-	TRBD1	TRBV25-1	TRBJ1-5
CASHRGHGELFF	TGTGCCAGCCACAGGGGGCATGGGGAGCTGTTTTTT	-	TRBD1	TRBV7-2	TRBJ2-2
CAWRWTLDTEAFF	TGTGCCTGGAGGTGGACCTTGGACACTGAAGCTTTCTTT	few	-	TRBV30	TRBJ1-1
CASSGGTSATNEKLFF	TGTGCCAGCAGCGGGGGGACAAGCGCAACTAATGAAAAACTGTTTTTT	many	-	TRBV7-9	TRBJ1-4
CATSLTGVYEQYF	TGTGCCACCAGCCTAACAGGGGTCTACGAGCAGTACTTC	few	TRBD1	TRBV15	TRBJ2-7
CASSRIAGTEAFF	TGTGCCAGCAGCCGAATTGCAGGCACTGAAGCTTTCTTT	few	-	TRBV7-9	TRBJ1-1